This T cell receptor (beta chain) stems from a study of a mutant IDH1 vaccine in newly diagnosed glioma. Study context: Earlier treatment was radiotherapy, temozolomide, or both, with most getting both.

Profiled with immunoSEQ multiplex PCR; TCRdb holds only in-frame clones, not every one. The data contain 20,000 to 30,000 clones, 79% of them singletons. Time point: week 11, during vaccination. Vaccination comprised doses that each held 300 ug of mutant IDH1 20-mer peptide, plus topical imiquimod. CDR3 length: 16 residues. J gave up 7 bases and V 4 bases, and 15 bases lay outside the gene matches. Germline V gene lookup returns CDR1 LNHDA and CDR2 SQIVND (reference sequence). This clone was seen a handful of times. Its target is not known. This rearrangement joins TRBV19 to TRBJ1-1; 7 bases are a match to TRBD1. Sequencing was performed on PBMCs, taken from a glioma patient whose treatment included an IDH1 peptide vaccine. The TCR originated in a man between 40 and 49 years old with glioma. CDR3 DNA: TGTGCCAGTAGTACCCTGAGGAGACAGGGTAGTAATGAAGCTTTCTTT. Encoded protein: CASSTLRRQGSNEAFF.